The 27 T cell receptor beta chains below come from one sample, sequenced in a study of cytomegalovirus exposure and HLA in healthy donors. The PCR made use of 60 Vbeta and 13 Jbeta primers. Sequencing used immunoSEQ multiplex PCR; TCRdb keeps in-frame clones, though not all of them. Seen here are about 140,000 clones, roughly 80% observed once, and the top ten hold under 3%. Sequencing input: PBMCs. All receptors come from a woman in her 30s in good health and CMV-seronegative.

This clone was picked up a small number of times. CDR3 coding DNA: TGTGCCAGCAGCGCTACAGGGAGCGACACCGGGGAGCTGTTTTTT. The encoded protein is CASSATGSDTGELFF. The genes are TRBV2 and TRBJ2-2, with D maybe TRBD1 (6 bases). From germline, CDR1 is SNHLY and CDR2 FYNNEI. V lost 6 bases to trimming and J lost 3 bases, with 14 bases between them. CDR3 length: 15 amino acids.

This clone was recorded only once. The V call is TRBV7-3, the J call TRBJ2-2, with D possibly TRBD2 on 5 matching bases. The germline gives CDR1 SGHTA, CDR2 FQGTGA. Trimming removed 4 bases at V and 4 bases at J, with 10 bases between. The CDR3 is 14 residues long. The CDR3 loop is CASSSGRGTGELFF. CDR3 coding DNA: TGTGCCAGCAGCTCAGGACGGGGCACCGGGGAGCTGTTTTTT.

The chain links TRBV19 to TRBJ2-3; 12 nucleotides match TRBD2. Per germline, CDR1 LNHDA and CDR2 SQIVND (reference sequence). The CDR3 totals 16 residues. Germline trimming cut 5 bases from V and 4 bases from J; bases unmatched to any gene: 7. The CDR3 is CASSVGLAGRADTQYF. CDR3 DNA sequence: TGTGCCAGTAGTGTTGGACTAGCGGGGCGGGCAGATACGCAGTATTTT.

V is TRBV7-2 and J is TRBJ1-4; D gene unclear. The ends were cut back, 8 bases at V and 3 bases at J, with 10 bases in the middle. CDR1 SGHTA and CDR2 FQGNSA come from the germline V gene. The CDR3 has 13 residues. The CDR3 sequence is CASGVGANEKLFF. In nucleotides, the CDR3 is TGTGCCAGCGGAGTAGGTGCTAATGAAAAACTGTTTTTT.

CDR3 loop: CASSDSVRGRNEQFF. DNA for the CDR3: TGTGCCAGCAGTGACTCGGTGCGGGGGAGGAATGAGCAGTTCTTC. This chain links TRBV6-4 with TRBJ2-1; 7 bases map to TRBD2. The trim removed 0 bases at V and 7 bases at J, leaving 6 bases unmatched. This CDR3 has 15 residues. Germline V lookup: CDR1 MRHNA, CDR2 SNTAGT.

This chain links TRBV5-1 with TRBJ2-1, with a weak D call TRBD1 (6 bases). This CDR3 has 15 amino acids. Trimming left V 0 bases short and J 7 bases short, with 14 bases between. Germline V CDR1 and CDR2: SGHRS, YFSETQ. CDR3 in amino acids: CASSLGDTGWNEQFF. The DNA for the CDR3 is TGCGCCAGCAGCTTGGGGGACACTGGATGGAATGAGCAGTTCTTC. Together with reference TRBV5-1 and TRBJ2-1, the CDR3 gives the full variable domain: KAGVTQTPRYLIKTRGQQVTLSCSPISGHRSVSWYQQTPGQGLQFLFEYFSETQRNKGNFPGRFSGRQFSNSRSEMNVSTLELGDSALYLCASSLGDTGWNEQFFGPGTRLTVL.

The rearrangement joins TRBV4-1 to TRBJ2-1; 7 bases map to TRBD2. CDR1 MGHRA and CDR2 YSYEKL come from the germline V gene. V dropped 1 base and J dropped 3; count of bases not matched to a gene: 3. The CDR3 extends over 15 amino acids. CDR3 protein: CASSQGSGVYNEQFF. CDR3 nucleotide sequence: TGCGCCAGCAGCCAAGGCAGCGGGGTCTACAATGAGCAGTTCTTC.

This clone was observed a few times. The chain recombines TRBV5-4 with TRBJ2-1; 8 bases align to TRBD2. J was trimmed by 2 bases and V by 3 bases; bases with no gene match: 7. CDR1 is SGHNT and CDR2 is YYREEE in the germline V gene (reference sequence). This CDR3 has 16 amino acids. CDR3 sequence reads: CASSSLSAGAYNEQFF. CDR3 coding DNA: TGTGCCAGCAGCTCCCTCTCAGCGGGGGCCTACAATGAGCAGTTCTTC.

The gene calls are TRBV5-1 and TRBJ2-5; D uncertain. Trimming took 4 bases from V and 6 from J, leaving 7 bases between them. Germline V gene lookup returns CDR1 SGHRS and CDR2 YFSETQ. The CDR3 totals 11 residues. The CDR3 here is CASSQEQTQYF. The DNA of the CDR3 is TGCGCCAGCAGCCAGGAACAGACCCAGTACTTC.

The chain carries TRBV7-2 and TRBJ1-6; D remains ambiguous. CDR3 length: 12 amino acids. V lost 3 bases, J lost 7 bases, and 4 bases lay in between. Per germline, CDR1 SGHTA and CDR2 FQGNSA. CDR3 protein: CASSLRNSPLHF. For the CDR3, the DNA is TGTGCCAGCAGCTTGAGAAATTCACCCCTCCACTTT.

CDR3 residues: CASRSTGNLEKLFF. CDR3 sequence (DNA): TGTGCCAGCAGGTCGACAGGCAACCTGGAAAAACTGTTTTTT. The J gene is TRBJ1-4, the V gene TRBV6-6, with a weak D call TRBD1 (6 bases). Germline V lookup: CDR1 MNHNY, CDR2 SVGAGI (reference sequence). Trimming removed 6 bases at V and 8 bases at J, with 16 bases between. This CDR3 has 14 amino acids.

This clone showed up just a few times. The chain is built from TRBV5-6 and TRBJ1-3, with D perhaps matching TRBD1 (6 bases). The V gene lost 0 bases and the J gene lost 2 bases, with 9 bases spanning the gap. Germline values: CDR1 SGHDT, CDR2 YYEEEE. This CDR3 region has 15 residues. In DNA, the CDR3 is TGTGCCAGCAGCTTGGCCGGGGGGCCTGGAAACACCATATATTTT. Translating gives CASSLAGGPGNTIYF.

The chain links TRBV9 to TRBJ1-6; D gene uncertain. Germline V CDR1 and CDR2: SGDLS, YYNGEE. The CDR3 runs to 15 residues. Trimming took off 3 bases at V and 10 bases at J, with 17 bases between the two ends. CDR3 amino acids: CASSGEEGLKSPLHF. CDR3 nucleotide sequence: TGTGCCAGCAGCGGAGAGGAGGGTCTTAAGTCACCCCTCCACTTT.

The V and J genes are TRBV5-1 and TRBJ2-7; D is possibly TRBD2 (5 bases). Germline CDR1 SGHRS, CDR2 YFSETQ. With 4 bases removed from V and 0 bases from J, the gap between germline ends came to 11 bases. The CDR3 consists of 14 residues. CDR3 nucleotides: TGCGCCAGCAGCATTACCGGGAACTCCTACGAGCAGTACTTC. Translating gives CASSITGNSYEQYF. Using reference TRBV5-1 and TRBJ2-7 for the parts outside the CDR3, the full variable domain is KAGVTQTPRYLIKTRGQQVTLSCSPISGHRSVSWYQQTPGQGLQFLFEYFSETQRNKGNFPGRFSGRQFSNSRSEMNVSTLELGDSALYLCASSITGNSYEQYFGPGTRLTVT.

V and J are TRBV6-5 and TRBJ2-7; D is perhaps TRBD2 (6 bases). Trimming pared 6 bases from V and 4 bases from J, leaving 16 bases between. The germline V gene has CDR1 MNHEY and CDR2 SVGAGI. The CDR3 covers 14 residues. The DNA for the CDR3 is TGTGCCAGCAGACTACCGGGACTGACGTACGAGCAGTACTTC. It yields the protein CASRLPGLTYEQYF.

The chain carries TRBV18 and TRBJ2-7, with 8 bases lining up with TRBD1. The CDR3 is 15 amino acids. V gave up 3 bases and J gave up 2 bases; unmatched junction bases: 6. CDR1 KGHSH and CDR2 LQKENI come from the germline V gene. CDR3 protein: CASSPRDRFPYEQYF. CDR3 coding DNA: TGTGCCAGCTCACCCCGGGACAGGTTTCCCTACGAGCAGTACTTC. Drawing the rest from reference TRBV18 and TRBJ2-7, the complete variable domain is NAGVMQNPRHLVRRRGQEARLRCSPMKGHSHVYWYRQLPEEGLKFMVYLQKENIIDESGMPKERFSAEFPKEGPSILRIQQVVRGDSAAYFCASSPRDRFPYEQYFGPGTRLTVT.

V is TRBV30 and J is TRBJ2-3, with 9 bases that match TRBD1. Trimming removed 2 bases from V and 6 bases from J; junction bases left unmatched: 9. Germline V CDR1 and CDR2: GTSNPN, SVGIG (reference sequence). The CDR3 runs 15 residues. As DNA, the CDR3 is TGTGCCTGGAGTAAAGGGACAGGGCTTTTCGATACGCAGTATTTT. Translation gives CAWSKGTGLFDTQYF.

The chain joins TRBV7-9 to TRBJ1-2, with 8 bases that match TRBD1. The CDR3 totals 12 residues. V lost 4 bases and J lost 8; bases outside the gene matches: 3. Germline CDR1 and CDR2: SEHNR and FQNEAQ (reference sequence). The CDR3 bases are TGTGCCAGCAGCTGGGGGACAGGCGGCTACACCTTC. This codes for CASSWGTGGYTF.

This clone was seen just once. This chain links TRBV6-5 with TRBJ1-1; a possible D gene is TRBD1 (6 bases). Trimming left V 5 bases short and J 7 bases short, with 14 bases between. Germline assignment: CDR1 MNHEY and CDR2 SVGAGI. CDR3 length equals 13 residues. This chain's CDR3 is CASSVERGGEAFF. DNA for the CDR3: TGTGCCAGCAGTGTGGAACGAGGGGGTGAAGCTTTCTTT.

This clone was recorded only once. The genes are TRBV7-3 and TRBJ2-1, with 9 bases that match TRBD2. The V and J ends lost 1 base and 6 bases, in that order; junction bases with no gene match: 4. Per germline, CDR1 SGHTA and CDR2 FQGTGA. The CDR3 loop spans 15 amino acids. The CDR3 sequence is CASSLRASGVNEQFF. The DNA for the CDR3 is TGTGCCAGCAGCTTAAGAGCTAGCGGGGTCAATGAGCAGTTCTTC.

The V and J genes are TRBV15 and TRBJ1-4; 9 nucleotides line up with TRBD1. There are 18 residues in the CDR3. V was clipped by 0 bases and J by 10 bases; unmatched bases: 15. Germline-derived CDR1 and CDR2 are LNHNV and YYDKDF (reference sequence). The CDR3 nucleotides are TGTGCCACCAGCAGAGACGCAAACACCGGGACAGGGTCTCGAAAACTGTTTTTT. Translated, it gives CATSRDANTGTGSRKLFF.

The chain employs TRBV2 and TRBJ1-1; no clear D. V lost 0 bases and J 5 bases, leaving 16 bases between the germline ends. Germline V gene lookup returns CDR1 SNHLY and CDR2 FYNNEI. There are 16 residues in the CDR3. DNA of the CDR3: TGTGCCAGCAGTGAAGCGCCTCTCCCCCCGCGGACTGAAGCTTTCTTT. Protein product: CASSEAPLPPRTEAFF.

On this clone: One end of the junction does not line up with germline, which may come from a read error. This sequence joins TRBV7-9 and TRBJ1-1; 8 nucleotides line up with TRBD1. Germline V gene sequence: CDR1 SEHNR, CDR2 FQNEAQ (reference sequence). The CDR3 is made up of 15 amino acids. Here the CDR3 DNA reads TGTTCCAGCAGCTCTCGGACAGGGCTGAACACTGAAGCTTTCTTT. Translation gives CSSSSRTGLNTEAFF.

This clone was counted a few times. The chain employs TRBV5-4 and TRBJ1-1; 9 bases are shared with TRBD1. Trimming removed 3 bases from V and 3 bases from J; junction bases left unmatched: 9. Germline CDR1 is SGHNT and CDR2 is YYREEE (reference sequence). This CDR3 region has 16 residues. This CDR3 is CASSSYRGLGDTEAFF. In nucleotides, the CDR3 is TGTGCCAGCAGCTCTTACAGGGGGCTTGGGGACACTGAAGCTTTCTTT.

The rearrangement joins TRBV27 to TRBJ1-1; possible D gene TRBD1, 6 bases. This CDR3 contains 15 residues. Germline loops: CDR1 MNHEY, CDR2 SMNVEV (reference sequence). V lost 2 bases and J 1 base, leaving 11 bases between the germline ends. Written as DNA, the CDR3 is TGTGCCAGCAGTTTAGAGGGGGGGTGGAACACTGAAGCTTTCTTT. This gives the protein CASSLEGGWNTEAFF.

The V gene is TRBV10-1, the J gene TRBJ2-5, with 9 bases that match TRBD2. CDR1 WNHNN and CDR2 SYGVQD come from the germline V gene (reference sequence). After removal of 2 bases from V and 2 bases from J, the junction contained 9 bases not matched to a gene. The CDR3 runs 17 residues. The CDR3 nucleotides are TGCGCCAGCAGTGAGGCACTCGACAGCGGGGGGCAAGAGACCCAGTACTTC. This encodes CASSEALDSGGQETQYF.

CDR3 loop: CASTYGTGGSGANVLTF. The DNA for the CDR3 is TGTGCCAGCACCTATGGGACAGGGGGATCTGGGGCCAACGTCCTGACTTTC. This chain joins TRBV5-4 and TRBJ2-6; 11 bases map to TRBD1. Trimming removed 6 bases from V and 1 base from J; junction bases left unmatched: 6. The germline V gene encodes CDR1 SGHNT and CDR2 YYREEE (reference sequence). CDR3 length: 17 amino acids.